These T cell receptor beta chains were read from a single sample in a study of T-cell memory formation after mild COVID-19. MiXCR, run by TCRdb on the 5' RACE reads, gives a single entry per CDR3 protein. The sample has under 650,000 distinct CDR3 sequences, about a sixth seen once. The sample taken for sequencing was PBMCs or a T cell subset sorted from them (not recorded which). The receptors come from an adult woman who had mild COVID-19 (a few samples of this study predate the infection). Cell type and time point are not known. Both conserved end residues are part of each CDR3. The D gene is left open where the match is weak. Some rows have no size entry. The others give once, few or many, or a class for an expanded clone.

CASSLERERGFF,TGCGCCAGCAGCTTGGAGCGGGAGCGGGGGTTCTTC,.,TRBV5-1,TRBJ2-1,TRBD2
CASSSSTGTSGGKTDTQYF,TGCGCCAGCAGCTCATCCACCGGGACTAGCGGGGGGAAGACAGATACGCAGTATTTT,few,TRBV4-3,TRBJ2-3,TRBD2
CASSQGQGVAYEQYF,TGCGCCAGCAGCCAAGGGCAGGGGGTTGCCTACGAGCAGTACTTC,.,TRBV4-3,TRBJ2-7,TRBD1
CSGRTGGSYYEQYF,TGCAGCGGGAGAACAGGGGGTTCTTACTACGAGCAGTACTTC,.,TRBV29-1,TRBJ2-7,TRBD1
CASSVDPQRSYEQYF,TGTGCCAGCAGCGTAGACCCACAGAGGAGCTACGAGCAGTACTTC,.,TRBV9,TRBJ2-7,.
CASSALTARAISKNIQYF,TGTGCCAGCAGCGCCCTTACGGCTCGGGCGATCTCCAAAAACATTCAGTACTTC,.,TRBV9,TRBJ2-4,.
CASSPLAGAVQETQYF,TGTGCCAGCAGCCCTCTAGCGGGGGCCGTCCAAGAGACCCAGTACTTC,few,TRBV7-2,TRBJ2-5,TRBD2
CSARSFSRQGWLGQPQHF,TGCAGTGCTAGAAGTTTTTCACGGCAGGGCTGGTTGGGTCAGCCCCAGCATTTT,.,TRBV20-1,TRBJ1-5,.
CASSYRVSNQPQHF,TGTGCCAGCAGTTACAGGGTTAGCAATCAGCCCCAGCATTTT,few,TRBV6-5,TRBJ1-5,.
CASSQGTSGSYEQFF,TGCGCCAGCAGCCAAGGGACTAGCGGGAGTTATGAGCAGTTCTTC,few,TRBV4-3,TRBJ2-1,TRBD2
CASSQYTGTEQYF,TGTGCCAGCAGCCAATATACAGGGACCGAGCAGTACTTC,many,TRBV14,TRBJ2-7,.
CAMGQGRPGANVLTF,TGTGCCATGGGACAGGGGAGACCCGGGGCCAACGTCCTGACTTTC,few,TRBV10-3,TRBJ2-6,TRBD1
CSARDKTEYGYTF,TGCAGTGCTAGAGATAAGACGGAGTATGGCTACACCTTC,.,TRBV20-1,TRBJ1-2,.
CASSMSGFSYEQYF,TGTGCCAGTAGTATGTCTGGTTTCAGCTACGAGCAGTACTTC,.,TRBV19,TRBJ2-7,.
CASSSRGLKYNEQFF,TGTGCCAGCAGTTCCAGGGGGCTTAAGTACAATGAGCAGTTCTTC,few,TRBV7-6,TRBJ2-1,TRBD1
CASSWDGSSYNEQFF,TGTGCCAGCAGTTGGGACGGAAGCTCCTACAATGAGCAGTTCTTC,few,TRBV7-6,TRBJ2-1,.
CSARLAGGPGEQYF,TGCAGTGCTAGACTAGCGGGAGGGCCGGGGGAGCAGTACTTC,few,TRBV20-1,TRBJ2-7,TRBD2
CASSPGTGGNEQFF,TGTGCCAGCAGCCCCGGGACAGGGGGGAATGAGCAGTTCTTC,many,TRBV5-1,TRBJ2-1,TRBD1
CASGSTELNEQFF,TGTGCCAGCGGTTCGACAGAACTCAATGAGCAGTTCTTC,.,TRBV12-3/TRBV12-4,TRBJ2-1,.
CASSRRTGNTGELFF,TGTGCCAGCAGCAGAAGGACGGGGAACACCGGGGAGCTGTTTTTT,.,TRBV11-2,TRBJ2-2,.
CASTPFGLAEETQYF,TGTGCCAGCACCCCCTTTGGGCTAGCGGAAGAGACCCAGTACTTC,few,TRBV2,TRBJ2-5,TRBD2
CASSPRTGDYEQYF,TGCGCCAGCAGCCCCCGGACAGGGGATTACGAGCAGTACTTC,many,TRBV18,TRBJ2-7,TRBD1
CASSSRYGYTF,TGTGCCAGCAGTTCTCGGTATGGCTACACCTTC,few,TRBV12-3/TRBV12-4,TRBJ1-2,.
CATSDSSNTEAFF,TGTGCCACCAGTGATTCCAGCAACACTGAAGCTTTCTTT,few,TRBV24-1,TRBJ1-1,.
CASSLVGGTSTDTQYF,TGTGCCAGCAGCTTAGTTGGGGGCACATCCACAGATACGCAGTATTTT,.,TRBV7-8,TRBJ2-3,.
CATSDLTSQGPGELFF,TGTGCCACCAGTGATTTGACTAGTCAAGGTCCCGGGGAGCTGTTTTTT,few,TRBV24-1,TRBJ2-2,.
CASSKSGGTDTQYF,TGTGCCAGCAGCAAGAGCGGGGGAACAGATACGCAGTATTTT,few,TRBV3-1,TRBJ2-3,TRBD2
CASSFMVVTGKRNTEAFF,TGTGCCAGCAGTTTCATGGTCGTGACAGGGAAAAGAAACACTGAAGCTTTCTTT,few,TRBV12-3/TRBV12-4,TRBJ1-1,TRBD1
CASSLLGLAGTGELFF,TGTGCCAGCAGCTTACTGGGACTAGCGGGCACCGGGGAGCTGTTTTTT,.,TRBV11-2,TRBJ2-2,TRBD2
CSIRDLKNTEAFF,TGCAGCATCAGGGACCTAAAGAACACTGAAGCTTTCTTT,.,TRBV29-1,TRBJ1-1,.
CASSLTSSPNTQYF,TGCGCCAGCAGCTTGACTAGTTCTCCAAATACGCAGTATTTT,.,TRBV5-1,TRBJ2-3,.
CASSYTEGDTQYF,TGTGCCAGCAGCTATACGGAGGGAGATACGCAGTATTTT,few,TRBV5-6,TRBJ2-3,.
CASSQVVEGGYTF,TGTGCCAGCAGCCAGGTCGTGGAGGGTGGCTACACCTTC,.,TRBV3-1,TRBJ1-2,.
CASSPLVQGAFNTEAFF,TGTGCCAGCAGCCCGCTAGTGCAGGGGGCATTTAACACTGAAGCTTTCTTT,.,TRBV7-9,TRBJ1-1,TRBD1
CASSQSGGTNTGELFF,TGCGCCAGCAGCCAGAGCGGGGGGACGAACACCGGGGAGCTGTTTTTT,.,TRBV4-1,TRBJ2-2,TRBD2
CASSQVHRDPYEQYF,TGTGCCAGCAGCCAAGTACACAGGGACCCCTACGAGCAGTACTTC,few,TRBV14,TRBJ2-7,.
CASSFRSGRGNTEAFF,TGTGCCAGCAGCTTTAGATCAGGACGAGGGAACACTGAAGCTTTCTTT,many,TRBV5-8,TRBJ1-1,.